A selection of T cell receptor beta chains follows, all from one sample in a study of shared clonotypes between healthy human individuals. Profiling relied on immunoSEQ multiplex PCR, and the TCRdb table lists in-frame clones only, not all of them. Of millions of clones detected, 95% appear once; the ten largest clones hold 0.13%. Sequenced material: naive CD4+ T cells sorted from blood. Receptors originate from a man aged 18 to 35 in good health. The CDR3 runs from the conserved cysteine through the conserved F or W. The order of the fields is D gene, V gene, J gene, CDR3 protein, CDR3 DNA. The D gene is left open where the match is weak.

.	TRBV5-6	TRBJ2-3	CASSFRGADTQYF	TGTGCCAGCAGCTTTAGAGGGGCAGATACGCAGTATTTT
.	TRBV27	TRBJ1-2	CASTAAGTTPTGGYTF	TGTGCCAGCACGGCCGCAGGTACGACCCCTACGGGAGGCTACACCTTC
.	TRBV6-6	TRBJ2-3	CASSYSGTTQYF	TGTGCCAGCAGTTACTCGGGGACAACGCAGTATTTT
.	TRBV9	TRBJ1-2	CASSGDARGTVRGYTF	TGTGCCAGCAGCGGCGACGCGAGGGGGACCGTGCGGGGCTACACCTTC
TRBD2	TRBV7-2	TRBJ2-7	CASSSRTSGTRDEQYF	TGTGCCAGCAGCTCACGGACTAGCGGGACTCGGGACGAGCAGTACTTC
.	TRBV27	TRBJ1-6	CASSLWSPLHF	TGTGCCAGCAGTTTATGGTCACCCCTCCACTTT
.	TRBV27	TRBJ1-5	CASSLVWGRVGSNQPQHF	TGTGCCAGCAGTTTAGTTTGGGGGAGGGTTGGTAGCAATCAGCCCCAGCATTTT
TRBD1	TRBV19	TRBJ2-5	CASSIGQEETQYF	TGTGCCAGTAGTATTGGACAGGAGGAGACCCAGTACTTC
.	TRBV5-4	TRBJ2-7	CASSPPPGANYEQYF	TGTGCCAGCAGCCCACCCCCTGGGGCCAACTACGAGCAGTACTTC
.	TRBV7-8	TRBJ2-7	CASGGIARYEQYF	TGTGCCAGCGGCGGCATAGCGCGCTACGAGCAGTACTTC
.	TRBV9	TRBJ1-2	CASSVEPLDGYTF	TGTGCCAGCAGCGTAGAACCGCTAGATGGCTACACCTTC
.	TRBV18	TRBJ1-2	CASSPVGALNYGYTF	TGTGCCAGCTCACCGGTTGGGGCCCTCAACTATGGCTACACCTTC
.	TRBV13	TRBJ2-4	CASSSTRTKKNIQYF	TGTGCCAGCAGCTCGACTAGAACCAAGAAAAACATTCAGTACTTC
.	TRBV28	TRBJ1-3	CASRGTPSGNTIYF	TGTGCCAGCAGAGGGACCCCCTCTGGAAACACCATATATTTT
.	TRBV11-2	TRBJ2-5	CASSLGAANPQETQYF	TGTGCCAGCAGCTTAGGTGCGGCGAATCCCCAAGAGACCCAGTACTTC
.	TRBV6-5	TRBJ2-7	CASSTGGAYEQYF	TGTGCCAGCAGTACAGGGGGGGCCTACGAGCAGTACTTC
TRBD1	TRBV5-1	TRBJ2-5	CASSSSAGTGERETQYF	TGCGCCAGCAGCTCCTCCGCAGGGACAGGCGAAAGAGAGACCCAGTACTTC
TRBD1	TRBV4-1	TRBJ2-7	CASSHPTGSGREQYF	TGCGCCAGCAGCCATCCGACAGGGAGCGGCCGCGAGCAGTACTTC
.	TRBV18	TRBJ2-7	CASSRISSSYEQYF	TGTGCCAGCTCACGAATCTCGAGCTCCTACGAGCAGTACTTC
TRBD1	TRBV6-6	TRBJ2-3	CASITGQGIDTQYF	TGTGCCAGCATTACGGGACAGGGCATAGATACGCAGTATTTT
.	TRBV18	TRBJ2-2	CASSPRQTGELFF	TGTGCCAGCTCACCCCGGCAAACCGGGGAGCTGTTTTTT
.	TRBV5-1	TRBJ1-4	CASSSPSRGTNEKLFF	TGCGCCAGCAGCTCGCCGTCCAGAGGGACTAATGAAAAACTGTTTTTT
TRBD1	TRBV5-4	TRBJ2-6	CASRAGTGGFRANVLTF	TGTGCCAGCAGGGCCGGGACAGGGGGATTTAGGGCCAACGTCCTGACTTTC